These T cell receptor beta chains were read from a single sample in a study of control samples from healthy donors and cancer patients. TCRdb's table, derived via immunoSEQ multiplex PCR, lists solely in-frame clones and lacks some. The sample lists roughly 370,000 clones; approximately 92% were seen once. Sequencing was carried out using PBMCs. These receptors were taken from a man aged 35-49 years with head and neck cancer. The CDR3 runs from the conserved cysteine through the conserved F or W. Size values are once, few and many counts, or a class for expanded clones, and some rows have none.

abundance	v_gene	j_gene	CDR3aa
.	TRBV27	TRBJ2-1	CASSYSGTQHNEQFF
.	TRBV7-9	TRBJ2-7	CASSSSRAHEQYF
.	TRBV19	TRBJ2-2	CASVDRGLNTGELFF
.	TRBV19	TRBJ2-3	CASDPRTSGASTDTQYF
.	TRBV29-1	TRBJ1-2	CSVGKHDGERGYTF
.	TRBV10-3	TRBJ2-7	CAIRETGHPSKIYEQYF
.	TRBV6-2/TRBV6-3	TRBJ1-1	CASSYRAHEAFF
.	TRBV5-1	TRBJ2-7	CASSLAAQSYEQYF
.	TRBV30	TRBJ1-6	CAWSSFLVRYNSPLHF
.	TRBV5-1	TRBJ1-1	CASSPSTGQGFTEAFF
.	TRBV2	TRBJ2-7	CAGGGQGDEQYF
.	TRBV5-1	TRBJ2-7	CASSPGRDIIYEQYF
.	TRBV5-4	TRBJ2-1	CASSLDLASSYNEQFF
.	TRBV10-3	TRBJ1-2	CAISEEGLYGYTF
.	TRBV12-5	TRBJ2-1	CASGLVPGTGLNNEQFF
.	TRBV18	TRBJ2-5	CASSPGTGDGETQYF
once	TRBV9	TRBJ2-5	CASSVGGQETQYF
.	TRBV19	TRBJ1-5	CAAGGQGNQPQHF
once	TRBV29-1	TRBJ2-4	CSVGVPKNIQYF
.	TRBV30	TRBJ2-1	CAWSVRIHNEQFF
.	TRBV15	TRBJ2-7	CATSRDQRGPYEQYF
once	TRBV4-1	TRBJ2-1	CASSAGGGSSYNEQFF
.	TRBV18	TRBJ2-7	CASSPGGTLYEQYF
.	TRBV12-3/TRBV12-4	TRBJ2-5	CASSANPPETQYF
once	TRBV19	TRBJ1-2	CASRLTDGYTF
.	TRBV7-2	TRBJ1-1	CASSLAKAETNTEAFF
.	TRBV12-3/TRBV12-4	TRBJ1-1	CASSRQSRTEAFF
.	TRBV24-1	TRBJ2-1	CATSDPGQGRVNEQFF
.	TRBV30	TRBJ2-7	CAWSRGAYEQYF
.	TRBV7-2	TRBJ2-7	CASSLFSPKQGSYEQYF
.	TRBV4-3	TRBJ2-5	CASSRTGRGGLATQYF
few	TRBV2	TRBJ1-5	CASSLLQGPQPQHF
.	TRBV11-3	TRBJ2-1	CASSLFSSGDNEQFF
.	TRBV27	TRBJ2-3	CASTPFSGADTQYF
.	TRBV28	TRBJ1-1	CASSLGGRWNTEAFF
.	TRBV19	TRBJ1-1	CASSIFRTENTEAFF
.	TRBV30	TRBJ1-1	CAWSSQREAFF
.	TRBV6-1	TRBJ2-1	CASSGPRDRAYNEQFF
.	TRBV2	TRBJ1-4	CASRGTGFNEKLFF
.	TRBV9	TRBJ2-5	CASGKRGEGMWETQYF
.	TRBV7-3	TRBJ2-2	CASSLNSGGMNTGELFF
few	TRBV19	TRBJ2-1	CASRGPPTSSYNEQFF
.	TRBV2	TRBJ2-1	CASTLLAGGIEQFF
.	TRBV30	TRBJ1-5	CAWRGQGHQPQHF
few	TRBV28	TRBJ1-5	CASSFFGTGVQPQHF
.	TRBV29-1	TRBJ2-7	CSARLGTAVSYEQYF
.	TRBV19	TRBJ1-4	CAVPGTGNEKLFF
.	TRBV7-2	TRBJ2-1	CASSLEGTGVYNEQFF
.	TRBV27	TRBJ1-6	CASSFRGYNSPLHF
.	TRBV27	TRBJ2-1	CASSNSGGGNEQFF